Below, 8 T cell receptor beta chains from the same sample are listed, as sequenced in a study of early T cells in non-severe SARS-CoV-2 infection. TCRdb re-called the 5' RACE reads with MiXCR, one entry per CDR3 protein. There are tens of thousands of distinct CDR3 sequences in the sample; more than 10% occur only once, and about 1.2% lies in the top ten. The material sequenced was whole blood, taken at baseline. These receptor sequences come from an adult who was a healthcare worker with PCR-confirmed SARS-CoV-2 infection or an uninfected control (not recorded which). The donor label of this sample is uncertain.

In this sample, this clonotype turned up many times. This chain links TRBV11-2 with TRBJ2-1; D not certain. With 5 bases removed from V and 0 bases from J, the gap between germline ends came to 17 bases. This CDR3 contains 17 residues. Germline V gene data show CDR1 as SGHAT and CDR2 as FQNNGV. As DNA, the CDR3 is TGTGCCAGCAGCGTCAAGGCGGCATACAGCTCCTACAATGAGCAGTTCTTC. It yields the protein CASSVKAAYSSYNEQFF.

CDR3 sequence (DNA): TGTGCCAGTAGCGGACAGCGCCATCAGCCCCAGCATTTT. Amino acids: CASSGQRHQPQHF. The chain joins TRBV19 to TRBJ1-5, with D maybe TRBD1 (6 bases). This CDR3 has 13 amino acids. Germline V CDR1 and CDR2: LNHDA, SQIVND (reference sequence). V lost 6 bases to trimming and J lost 5 bases, with 11 bases between them.

Turning to this clonotype: One junction end disagrees with the germline gene, perhaps due to a read error. This rearrangement joins TRBV7-8 to TRBJ2-3; no definite D call. The CDR3 is made up of 12 amino acids. Germline-derived CDR1 and CDR2 are SGHVS and FQNEAQ. CDR3 DNA: TGTGCCAGCAGCTTGGTGGCAGATATGCAGTATTTT. Translating gives CASSLVADMQYF.

This chain joins TRBV25-1 and TRBJ1-2; no clear D gene. The V gene's germline CDR1 is MGHDK and CDR2 SYGVNS. The CDR3 contains 12 residues. Trimming took off 2 bases at V and 6 bases at J, with 7 bases between the two ends. CDR3 region: CASSEGHDGYTF. The CDR3 DNA is TGTGCCAGCAGTGAAGGGCACGATGGCTACACCTTC.

Details on this clonotype: At one boundary the junction diverges from the germline segment, which might be a read error. The chain links TRBV9 to TRBJ2-3, with a weak D call TRBD2 (5 bases). The germline V gene has CDR1 SGDLS and CDR2 YYNGEE. This CDR3 is built from 14 residues. Here the CDR3 reads CASSVAETTRLFVF. In nucleotides, the CDR3 is TGTGCCAGCAGCGTAGCGGAGACTACCAGGTTATTTGTATTT.

This clonotype was recorded a few times. The chain employs TRBV29-1 and TRBJ1-2; D gene ambiguous. This CDR3 has 13 amino acids. Trimming removed 4 bases from V and 6 bases from J, with 15 bases in between. Germline V gene lookup returns CDR1 SQVTM and CDR2 ANQGSEA. The CDR3 sequence is CSVATPARHGYTF. CDR3 coding DNA: TGCAGCGTTGCTACTCCGGCAAGGCATGGCTACACCTTC.

This clonotype was found a few times. The rearrangement uses TRBV6-6 and TRBJ1-2; 7 bases match TRBD1. The germline CDR1 and CDR2 sequences are MNHNY and SVGAGI (reference sequence). The CDR3 totals 13 residues. Trimming removed 6 bases from V and 8 bases from J; junction bases left unmatched: 9. CDR3 DNA sequence: TGTGCCAGCAGCGCTAGGGGACAGCTCGGCTACACCTTC. This translates into CASSARGQLGYTF.

J is TRBJ2-3 and V is TRBV7-3; D might be TRBD2 (6 bases). The CDR3 consists of 14 residues. Germline assignment: CDR1 SGHTA and CDR2 FQGTGA. The germline V and J ends were trimmed by 3 bases and 3 bases, with 10 bases remaining between them. In nucleotides, the CDR3 is TGTGCCAGCAGCTTCAGCGGGCGTACAGATACGCAGTATTTT. As protein: CASSFSGRTDTQYF. The full variable domain, rest sourced from reference TRBV7-3 and TRBJ2-3, is GAGVSQTPSNKVTEKGKYVELRCDPISGHTALYWYRQSLGQGPEFLIYFQGTGAADDSGLPNDRFFAVRPEGSVSTLKIQRTERGDSAVYLCASSFSGRTDTQYFGPGTRLTVL.